This is a list of T cell receptor beta chains from one sample in a study of cytomegalovirus exposure and HLA in healthy donors. The table came from immunoSEQ multiplex PCR; TCRdb's copy has only in-frame clones and leaves some out. The sample gives hundreds of thousands of clones, 70% to 85% of which show up once; 2.7% is in the top ten. The sequenced sample consisted of PBMCs. All receptors derive from a woman aged 60-75 years in good health and CMV-seropositive. CDR3s include the opening cysteine and the closing phenylalanine or tryptophan. The D gene is left open where the match is weak. Clone size is shown for a subset of rows, as once, few, many or a class of expanded clone.

J,size,V,D,DNA,CDR3
TRBJ1-2,-,TRBV14,-,TGTGCCAGCAGCCAAGATCCAGAAAACTATGGCTACACCTTC,CASSQDPENYGYTF
TRBJ1-2,-,TRBV28,TRBD1,TGTGCCAGCAGTTTGGTACAGGGGGCGTTTGATGGTAGGGGCTATGGCTACACCTTC,CASSLVQGAFDGRGYGYTF
TRBJ1-5,-,TRBV15,-,TGTGCCACCAGCAGCCAGATTATAAGCAATCAGCCCCAGCATTTT,CATSSQIISNQPQHF
TRBJ2-7,-,TRBV7-2,TRBD2,TGTGCCAGCAGCTTAGGCGGTGCGGGAGCGAGGGAGCAGTACTTC,CASSLGGAGAREQYF
TRBJ2-5,-,TRBV2,TRBD2,TGTGCCAGCAGTGGGACTAGCAGGGAGACCCAGTACTTC,CASSGTSRETQYF
TRBJ2-3,-,TRBV5-5,TRBD1,TGTGCCAGCAGCTCCGAAGGCTCGGGACAGGGGCGTGATACGCAGTATTTT,CASSSEGSGQGRDTQYF
TRBJ2-3,-,TRBV18,-,TGTGCCAGCTCACCCTTAAAAGATACGCAGTATTTT,CASSPLKDTQYF
TRBJ1-2,few,TRBV19,TRBD1,TGTGCCAGTAGTACCAGGGACAGTTTAACGGGCTACACCTTC,CASSTRDSLTGYTF
TRBJ1-3,-,TRBV5-6,-,TGTGCCAGCAGGACGGTGCAGGACTCTGGAAACACCATATATTTT,CASRTVQDSGNTIYF
TRBJ1-6,few,TRBV30,TRBD1,TGTGCCTGGAGTCCGACAGGGGTTAGGAATTCACCCCTCCACTTT,CAWSPTGVRNSPLHF
TRBJ1-2,-,TRBV19,TRBD1,TGTGCCAGTAGTACGACAGGGGGCGATGGCTACACCTTC,CASSTTGGDGYTF
TRBJ2-2,-,TRBV7-8,TRBD1,TGTGCCAGCAGCCGGGGACAGGTCCTCACCGGGGAGCTGTTTTTT,CASSRGQVLTGELFF
TRBJ2-7,-,TRBV10-3,-,TGTGCCATCAGTGAGACTAGCTCCTACGAGCAGTACTTC,CAISETSSYEQYF
TRBJ2-5,-,TRBV9,TRBD2,TGTGCCAGCAGCGCCCGACTAGCGGGGGGGTCAGAGACCCAGTACTTC,CASSARLAGGSETQYF
TRBJ2-1,-,TRBV2,-,TGTGCCAGCAATCAGGCCCTCCGGGAGCAGTTCTTC,CASNQALREQFF